What follows are 28 T cell receptor beta chains derived from one specimen sequenced in a study of T cell responses to AZD1222 COVID-19 vaccine (TCRdb year 2021). The time point tag for this specimen amounts to: baseline before first vaccination. The method was the immunoSEQ multiplex PCR assay. In its TCRdb copy, this immuneACCESS table keeps in-frame sequences only and misses some clones. Where compared with another copy, unresolved V genes explain less than half of these, and the others have no known cause. The sample table holds more than 150,000 clones, of which more than 85% were seen once. The ten biggest clones cover 4.4% of the sample. Sequences were derived from peripheral blood, sampled on day 0 of AZD1222 vaccination. These receptor sequences come from an adult in good health.

The V call is TRBV12-3 or TRBV12-4, the J call TRBJ1-4, with a tentative D call TRBD1 (6 bases). Trimming took 1 base from V and 8 from J, leaving 8 bases between them. This CDR3 has 13 amino acids. Here the CDR3 DNA reads TGTGCCAGCAGTTTAGACAGGGCCGAAAAACTGTTTTTT. Translated: CASSLDRAEKLFF.

The chain carries TRBV28 and TRBJ1-3; TRBD1 is a possible D gene (6 bases). This CDR3 region has 15 residues. Trimming pared 5 bases from V and 0 bases from J, leaving 11 bases between. In germline, CDR1 is MDHEN, CDR2 SYDVKM. CDR3 protein: CASSTTGGSGNTIYF. The CDR3 coding sequence is TGTGCCAGCAGTACGACAGGAGGCTCTGGAAACACCATATATTTT.

This clone was counted only a few times. The chain has TRBV5-4 and TRBJ2-1; D is unresolved. Germline CDR1 reads SGHNT; CDR2 reads YYREEE (reference sequence). The CDR3 runs 12 residues. Trimming removed 4 bases from V and 5 bases from J, with 7 bases in between. The CDR3 loop is CASSRSNNEQFF. The DNA for the CDR3 is TGTGCCAGCAGCAGGTCAAACAATGAGCAGTTCTTC. The complete variable domain, with remaining parts taken from reference TRBV5-4 and TRBJ2-1, reads ETGVTQSPTHLIKTRGQQVTLRCSSQSGHNTVSWYQQALGQGPQFIFQYYREEENGRGNFPPRFSGLQFPNYSSELNVNALELDDSALYLCASSRSNNEQFFGPGTRLTVL.

The rearrangement links TRBV5-1 to TRBJ2-3; perhaps TRBD2 as D (5 bases). Trimming removed 4 bases from V and 1 base from J, with 13 bases in between. CDR1 and CDR2 (germline): SGHRS, YFSETQ. The CDR3 has 15 amino acids. In nucleotides, the CDR3 is TGCGCCAGCAGCGTTTATCTGGGAGGCACAGATACGCAGTATTTT. This codes for CASSVYLGGTDTQYF.

The chain uses TRBV25-1 and TRBJ1-1, with 8 bases aligning to TRBD1. The V gene end was trimmed by 4 bases and the J gene end by 5 bases; junction bases not matched to a gene: 6. The CDR3 spans 14 residues. Looked up from germline, CDR1 is MGHDK and CDR2 is SYGVNS. Written as DNA, the CDR3 is TGTGCCAGCAGTGCCGCGACAGGGGTGACTGAAGCTTTCTTT. Translated: CASSAATGVTEAFF.

This clone turned up a few times. V usage is TRBV7-9 and J usage is TRBJ2-2; TRBD1 might be the D (6 bases). The V end lost 2 bases, the J end lost 3 bases, and 10 bases lay between the germline ends. The germline V gene encodes CDR1 SEHNR and CDR2 FQNEAQ (reference sequence). The CDR3 length is 15 residues. CDR3 sequence reads: CASSLRDTYTGELFF. CDR3 nucleotide sequence: TGTGCCAGCAGCTTACGGGACACCTACACCGGGGAGCTGTTTTTT.

The chain links TRBV11-2 to TRBJ2-1; TRBD2 aligns across 10 bases. Germline V gene sequence: CDR1 SGHAT, CDR2 FQNNGV. V shed 6 bases and J 8 bases; nucleotides not matched to a gene: 7. The CDR3 is 14 amino acids. DNA of the CDR3: TGTGCCAGCAGGCTAGCGGGAGAGGGCTATGAGCAGTTCTTC. Amino acids: CASRLAGEGYEQFF.

The chain carries TRBV18 and TRBJ1-1, with TRBD1 matching over 10 bases. CDR3 length: 16 residues. Germline loops: CDR1 KGHSH, CDR2 LQKENI. V lost 1 base and J lost 4; bases outside the gene matches: 6. CDR3 bases: TGTGCCAGCTCACCACAGCAGGACAGGGGGAGCACTGAAGCTTTCTTT. It yields the protein CASSPQQDRGSTEAFF.

The chain has TRBV28 and TRBJ2-1; possible D gene TRBD1, 5 bases. V lost 6 bases to trimming and J lost 8 bases, with 11 bases between them. This CDR3 is built from 12 residues. Germline V CDR1 and CDR2: MDHEN, SYDVKM. In DNA, the CDR3 is TGTGCCAGCAGGTCAGGGTGGCATGAGCAGTTCTTC. Its translation is CASRSGWHEQFF.

This clone was seen a handful of times. This sequence joins TRBV19 and TRBJ2-1; weak D call: TRBD2 (6 bases). The CDR3 has 15 residues. Trimming removed 5 bases at V and 0 bases at J, with 11 bases between. Germline V gene lookup returns CDR1 LNHDA and CDR2 SQIVND (reference sequence). CDR3 bases: TGTGCCAGTAGTCCCGGGAGCCCCTCCTACAATGAGCAGTTCTTC. This encodes CASSPGSPSYNEQFF.

In this sample, this clone turned up once. This rearrangement joins TRBV5-6 to TRBJ1-1; no definite D call. The CDR3 extends over 13 amino acids. Germline CDR1 SGHDT, CDR2 YYEEEE. V lost 0 bases and J 7 bases, leaving 10 bases between the germline ends. The CDR3 loop is CASSLDRSVEAFF. Here the CDR3 DNA reads TGTGCCAGCAGCTTGGATAGATCAGTTGAAGCTTTCTTT.

V is TRBV5-1 and J is TRBJ2-5, with 12 bases matching TRBD2. The V gene end was trimmed by 3 bases and the J gene end by 3 bases; junction bases not matched to a gene: 15. The CDR3 covers 19 residues. The V gene's germline CDR1 is SGHRS and CDR2 YFSETQ. In nucleotides, the CDR3 is TGCGCCAGCAGCTCATGGACTAGCGGGGAGGTGGGGCCCAAAGAGACCCAGTACTTC. Translating it yields CASSSWTSGEVGPKETQYF. Together with reference TRBV5-1 and TRBJ2-5, the CDR3 gives the full variable domain: KAGVTQTPRYLIKTRGQQVTLSCSPISGHRSVSWYQQTPGQGLQFLFEYFSETQRNKGNFPGRFSGRQFSNSRSEMNVSTLELGDSALYLCASSSWTSGEVGPKETQYFGPGTRLLVL.

On this clone itself: Germline is not matched at one junction end, which may reflect a read error. The chain couples TRBV6-5 to TRBJ2-2, with D possibly being TRBD1 or TRBD2 (5 bases each). CDR3 length: 15 residues. The germline gives CDR1 MNHEY, CDR2 SVGAGI. The CDR3: CARSPVRGNTGELFF. CDR3 nucleotide sequence: TGTGCCCGCAGCCCCGTACGGGGCAACACCGGGGAGCTGTTTTTT.

This sequence joins TRBV19 and TRBJ1-2; 7 nucleotides line up with TRBD1. This CDR3 contains 13 residues. Germline lookup yields CDR1 LNHDA and CDR2 SQIVND (reference sequence). Trimming at V came to 6 bases and at J to 3 bases, leaving 4 bases not matched to a gene. The CDR3: CASSTGTDYGYTF. The DNA of the CDR3 is TGTGCCAGTAGCACCGGGACAGACTATGGCTACACCTTC.

CDR3 sequence: CSGPPGLAPNNEQFF. In DNA form, the CDR3 reads TGCAGCGGGCCACCGGGACTAGCGCCCAACAATGAGCAGTTCTTC. This chain connects TRBV29-1 to TRBJ2-1; 10 bases map to TRBD2. This CDR3 has 15 residues. Germline values: CDR1 SQVTM, CDR2 ANQGSEA. J gave up 5 bases and V 7 bases, and 11 bases lay outside the gene matches.

The chain couples TRBV7-2 to TRBJ2-2; no clear D gene. Germline values: CDR1 SGHTA, CDR2 FQGNSA. Trimming removed 5 bases at V and 5 bases at J, with 15 bases between. The CDR3 runs 15 residues. The CDR3: CASSPSRALTGELFF. The DNA for the CDR3 is TGTGCCAGCAGCCCCTCAAGGGCCCTAACCGGGGAGCTGTTTTTT.

The sample holds one count of this clone. The gene calls are TRBV7-2 and TRBJ2-1, with unresolved D. The germline V gene encodes CDR1 SGHTA and CDR2 FQGNSA. With 1 base removed from V and 4 bases from J, the gap between germline ends came to 14 bases. This CDR3 contains 16 residues. Here the CDR3 DNA reads TGTGCCAGCAGCTTAGTTACAACCCCTCCTTACAATGAGCAGTTCTTC. Translation gives CASSLVTTPPYNEQFF.

The V call is TRBV5-4, the J call TRBJ2-7; 9 bases are shared with TRBD1. The V gene end was trimmed by 9 bases and the J gene end by 1 base; junction bases not matched to a gene: 2. The CDR3 consists of 12 residues. The V gene's germline CDR1 is SGHNT and CDR2 YYREEE (reference sequence). The CDR3 sequence is CATGQGSYEQYF. The CDR3 bases are TGTGCCACCGGACAGGGGTCCTACGAGCAGTACTTC.

This chain uses TRBV5-1 with TRBJ2-1; 8 nucleotides agree with TRBD1. Germline values: CDR1 SGHRS, CDR2 YFSETQ. V was pared by 3 bases and J by 2 bases, with 10 bases of the junction left unmatched. CDR3 size: 17 residues. CDR3 DNA sequence: TGCGCCAGCAGCTCTTACTGGACAGGGAGTCCCTACAATGAGCAGTTCTTC. It is translated as CASSSYWTGSPYNEQFF.

In regard to this clone: Within the sample, other DNA sequences also encode this same CDR3. The V call is TRBV28, the J call TRBJ1-2; no firm D call. This CDR3 comprises 12 residues. Trimming took 6 bases from V and 2 from J, leaving 7 bases between them. The germline CDR1 and CDR2 sequences are MDHEN and SYDVKM. In DNA form, the CDR3 reads TGTGCCAGCAGCTCCCTGAACTATGGCTACACCTTC. Amino acid sequence: CASSSLNYGYTF.

The chain combines TRBV19 with TRBJ2-7, with D possibly matching TRBD2 (6 bases). This CDR3 spans 13 amino acids. Trimming took 7 bases from V and 6 from J, leaving 16 bases between them. The germline V gene has CDR1 LNHDA and CDR2 SQIVND (reference sequence). CDR3 sequence reads: CASNVAGTGEQYF. The CDR3 DNA follows: TGTGCCAGTAACGTGGCGGGGACGGGCGAGCAGTACTTC.

The chain carries TRBV24-1 and TRBJ2-2; D not certain. The DNA end is a closer match to TRBJ1-4, so the J assignment may be wrong. The CDR3 is 12 residues long. Germline V lookup: CDR1 KGHDR, CDR2 SFDVKD. The CDR3 DNA is TGTGCCACCAGTGATTTGGGACGAAAACTGTTTTTT. Its translation is CATSDLGRKLFF.

The CDR3 spells CASSFGQAPNEKLFF. DNA of the CDR3: TGCGCCAGCAGCTTTGGGCAGGCCCCTAATGAAAAACTGTTTTTT. The V gene is TRBV5-1, the J gene TRBJ1-4; D ambiguous. V lost 2 bases and J 3 bases, leaving 11 bases between the germline ends. The CDR3 loop spans 15 amino acids. Germline V CDR1 and CDR2: SGHRS, YFSETQ.

The rearrangement uses TRBV12-3 or TRBV12-4 and TRBJ2-1; D is undetermined. This CDR3 contains 12 residues. V was trimmed by 0 bases and J by 10 bases, leaving 7 bases between them. This chain's CDR3 is CASSLAPAEQFF. CDR3 nucleotide sequence: TGTGCCAGCAGTTTAGCGCCGGCAGAGCAGTTCTTC.

The V and J genes are TRBV11-3 and TRBJ2-7; 7 bases line up with TRBD2. The CDR3 extends over 14 amino acids. The germline V gene encodes CDR1 SGHNT and CDR2 YENEEA. V was pared by 6 bases and J by 2 bases, with 7 bases of the junction left unmatched. The CDR3 here is CASSPIGGTYEQYF. In DNA form, the CDR3 reads TGTGCCAGCAGTCCCATCGGGGGGACCTACGAGCAGTACTTC. Combining the CDR3 with reference TRBV11-3 and TRBJ2-7 gives the whole variable domain EAGVVQSPRYKIIEKKQPVAFWCNPISGHNTLYWYLQNLGQGPELLIRYENEEAVDDSQLPKDRFSAERLKGVDSTLKIQPAELGDSAVYLCASSPIGGTYEQYFGPGTRLTVT.

The chain joins TRBV7-8 to TRBJ2-2, with D perhaps assigned TRBD1 or TRBD2 (5 bases each). Between the trimmed V and J ends, which lost 9 bases and 0 bases, there was a span of 23 bases. The CDR3 has 18 residues. Germline V gene lookup returns CDR1 SGHVS and CDR2 FQNEAQ. The CDR3 is CASSPLPSGGANTGELFF. The CDR3 nucleotides read TGTGCCAGTTCTCCCTTGCCCAGTGGGGGAGCGAACACCGGGGAGCTGTTTTTT.

V gene TRBV15 combines with J gene TRBJ2-5, with 9 bases aligning to TRBD2. The CDR3 consists of 16 residues. V lost 3 bases to trimming and J lost 2 bases; unmatched junction nucleotides: 7. Germline values: CDR1 LNHNV, CDR2 YYDKDF (reference sequence). The CDR3 reads CATSSQGTSRQETQYF. CDR3 in DNA: TGTGCCACCAGCAGTCAGGGGACTAGCAGGCAAGAGACCCAGTACTTC.

The gene calls are TRBV28 and TRBJ1-2; D is uncertain. This CDR3 comprises 15 residues. Trimming pared 4 bases from V and 4 bases from J, leaving 16 bases between. The germline gives CDR1 MDHEN, CDR2 SYDVKM. CDR3 amino acids: CASSSSRVQPYGYTF. DNA for the CDR3: TGTGCCAGCAGTTCAAGCCGGGTCCAACCCTATGGCTACACCTTC.